These 9 T cell receptor beta chains share one sample of origin, sequenced in a study of PD-L1 blockade in urothelial cancer. Libraries were prepared by immunoSEQ multiplex PCR; TCRdb keeps only in-frame clonotypes and omits some of them. The sample has about 130,000 clones, roughly 86% seen once. Time point of the sample: peripheral blood 6 weeks after treatment start. The starting material was PBMCs, obtained around atezolizumab (anti-PD-L1) treatment. The source is a middle-aged man with urothelial cancer.

The chain uses TRBV5-1 and TRBJ1-4; D is ambiguous. The V gene's germline CDR1 is SGHRS and CDR2 YFSETQ. The CDR3 covers 14 residues. Trimming removed 0 bases from V and 8 bases from J, with 11 bases in between. In DNA form, the CDR3 reads TGCGCCAGCAGCTTGGTCCCGGGTTTGGAAAAACTGTTTTTT. Protein sequence: CASSLVPGLEKLFF.

This rearrangement joins TRBV2 to TRBJ2-1; D perhaps matches TRBD2 (5 bases). V dropped 6 bases and J dropped 4 bases, with 16 bases sitting between them. This CDR3 is 15 amino acids long. Germline CDR1 reads SNHLY; CDR2 reads FYNNEI. The CDR3 reads CASRDLAGYYNEQFF. The CDR3 bases are TGTGCCAGCAGGGACCTCGCGGGCTATTACAATGAGCAGTTCTTC.

The chain uses TRBV4-1 and TRBJ2-5; 9 bases agree with TRBD1. The CDR3 runs to 15 residues. The J segment lost 4 bases and the V segment lost 3 bases, leaving 6 bases of the junction unmatched. Germline V gene lookup returns CDR1 MGHRA and CDR2 YSYEKL. This CDR3 reads CASSHLPGQGETQYF. Here the CDR3 DNA reads TGCGCCAGCAGCCACCTCCCGGGACAGGGAGAGACCCAGTACTTC.

This rearrangement joins TRBV9 to TRBJ2-2; D is perhaps TRBD2 (7 bases). Germline V gene data show CDR1 as SGDLS and CDR2 as YYNGEE. V lost 6 bases and J lost 5, with 26 bases in between. CDR3 length: 18 amino acids. CDR3 protein: CASNGGLAVSQRTGELFF. In DNA form, the CDR3 reads TGTGCCAGCAATGGGGGGCTAGCGGTCAGCCAAAGGACCGGGGAGCTGTTTTTT.

The chain couples TRBV28 to TRBJ1-2, with 8 positions matching TRBD1. There are 16 residues in the CDR3. CDR1 MDHEN and CDR2 SYDVKM come from the germline V gene. The V gene end was trimmed by 2 bases and the J gene end by 8 bases; junction bases not matched to a gene: 13. The CDR3 sequence is CASSLLSRTGKKGYTF. The CDR3 DNA reads as TGTGCCAGCAGTTTACTTTCGAGGACAGGGAAAAAGGGCTACACCTTC.

The chain joins TRBV6-4 to TRBJ2-3, with TRBD2 identical over 8 bases. Trimming cost V 2 bases and J 7 bases; bases outside gene matches: 8. Germline V lookup: CDR1 MRHNA, CDR2 SNTAGT. There are 15 residues in the CDR3. Here the CDR3 DNA reads TGTGCCAGCAGTGACAACGGGGGGGCCAGGCATACGCAGTATTTT. Its protein product is CASSDNGGARHTQYF.

The genes are TRBV2 and TRBJ1-3; 7 bases agree with TRBD1. The CDR3 is made up of 14 amino acids. Germline V gene sequence: CDR1 SNHLY, CDR2 FYNNEI. The J segment lost 4 bases and the V segment lost 9 bases, leaving 9 bases of the junction unmatched. CDR3: CASNRDSRGNTIYF. CDR3 nucleotide sequence: TGTGCCAGTAACCGGGACAGTCGCGGAAACACCATATATTTT. Full variable domain (rest looked up from reference TRBV2 and TRBJ1-3): EPEVTQTPSHQVTQMGQEVILRCVPISNHLYFYWYRQILGQKVEFLVSFYNNEISEKSEIFDDQFSVERPDGSNFTLKIRSTKLEDSAMYFCASNRDSRGNTIYFGEGSWLTVV.

The genes are TRBV5-1 and TRBJ1-1; D uncertain. CDR1 and CDR2 from the germline V gene are SGHRS and YFSETQ. Trimming removed 0 bases from V and 0 bases from J, with 12 bases in between. This CDR3 is built from 16 residues. CDR3 DNA sequence: TGCGCCAGCAGCTTGGCCTGGGCAGTCATGAACACTGAAGCTTTCTTT. Encoded protein: CASSLAWAVMNTEAFF. Full variable domain (missing parts from reference TRBV5-1 and TRBJ1-1): KAGVTQTPRYLIKTRGQQVTLSCSPISGHRSVSWYQQTPGQGLQFLFEYFSETQRNKGNFPGRFSGRQFSNSRSEMNVSTLELGDSALYLCASSLAWAVMNTEAFFGQGTRLTVV.

This chain uses TRBV2 with TRBJ2-7; 10 bases line up with TRBD2. CDR1 SNHLY and CDR2 FYNNEI come from the germline V gene. Germline trimming cut 9 bases from V and 2 bases from J; bases unmatched to any gene: 13. The CDR3 has 16 amino acids. In nucleotides, the CDR3 is TGTGCCAGTTACAGCGGGAGGGCCCTGCCGACCTACGAGCAGTACTTC. This gives the protein CASYSGRALPTYEQYF.